This TCR beta chain was sequenced in a study of cytomegalovirus exposure and HLA in healthy donors. As for the study in general: Later, an analysis reported that the roughly 120 validation repertoires had used the same platform as the approximately 670 first-cohort repertoires. Notes on the study in general: The investigators catalogued 150 to 200 TCR beta chains as cytomegalovirus-associated.

With respect to this clone: The target antigen is unknown.

Using immunoSEQ multiplex PCR, the repertoire was profiled, and TCRdb retains in-frame clones only, with some absent. The sample lists about 130,000 clones; approximately 89% were seen once. Separate from the roughly 670-subject first cohort, the approximately 120-subject validation cohort was the one that the donors belonged to. The CDR3 runs to 15 residues. Germline CDR1 is KGHSH and CDR2 is LQKENI. The V and J ends lost 3 bases and 8 bases respectively, with 19 bases between them. The chain joins TRBV18 to TRBJ1-2; a weak D match, TRBD1 (6 bases). Sequencing was done on a sample of PBMCs. The receptor comes from a young woman in good health and CMV-seronegative. The CDR3 DNA reads TGTGCCAGCTCACCTAACCCCGGACAGCCGGGAGGCTACACCTTC. Its translation: CASSPNPGQPGGYTF.